This T cell receptor (beta chain) was identified during a study of CD8+ T cells in alopecia areata. This clone has a handful of counts. Documented treatment: oral pan-JAK inhibitor, 5-10 mg twice daily. Following RNA extraction, reverse transcription yielded cDNA that acted as the sequencing template. The assay was immunoSEQ multiplex PCR, and TCRdb's table has in-frame clones only and misses some. The repertoire has approximately 140,000 clones, roughly four fifths of them found once; the top ten carry roughly 25%. The CDR3 has 13 residues. CDR1 SGHVS and CDR2 FQNEAQ come from the germline V gene. Trimming stripped 4 bases from V and 7 bases from J, with 12 bases between.

The material was CD8+ T cells sorted from blood, obtained at week 4, from a patient treated with tofacitinib. The rearrangement uses TRBV7-8 and TRBJ2-3; D is possibly TRBD2 (6 bases). The TCR comes from a human donor with alopecia areata. The CDR3 bases are TGTGCCAGCAGCTCCAGGCGGGGAAATACGCAGTATTTT. This sequence encodes CASSSRRGNTQYF.